The T cell receptor (beta chain) under discussion was sequenced for a study of cytomegalovirus exposure and HLA in healthy donors. Study-level findings and limits: In a later analysis, at a false discovery rate of 0.05, roughly 18,000 TCR beta sequences were associated with HLA alleles.

This CDR3 has 14 amino acids. The germline V gene has CDR1 MNHNS and CDR2 SASEGT. V was trimmed by 10 bases and J by 7 bases, leaving 23 bases between them. The PCR ran on 60 Vbeta and 13 Jbeta primers. This table comes from immunoSEQ multiplex PCR, and its TCRdb copy is limited to in-frame clones, with some not included. The table includes approximately 40,000 clones, roughly 82% detected once. A remark on this clone: Its antigen is as yet unknown.

This sequence was found in a woman in her late teens or twenties in good health and CMV-seropositive. The sample taken for sequencing was PBMCs. V gene TRBV6-1 combines with J gene TRBJ2-7; D might be TRBD1 or TRBD2, each matching 7 bases. CDR3 sequence: CANRGAGLMGEQYF. The CDR3, as DNA: TGTGCCAACAGGGGAGCGGGACTAATGGGTGAGCAGTACTTC.